This TCR beta chain was identified during a study of shared clonotypes between healthy human individuals. Study overall: A donor's plate count was three for CD4 naive and three for CD4 memory; CD8 naive had two and CD8 memory one.

Assay used: immunoSEQ multiplex PCR; TCRdb lists only in-frame clones, some missing. This table has about 79,000 clones, 62% appearing once. This clone is labeled medium-sized (0.01 to 0.1%). The specimen was memory CD8+ T cells sorted from blood. Specified subset: CD45RO+ cells pooled with CCR7-negative TemRA cells. The source is a man under 40 in good health.

This CDR3 reads CASSPGLESHEQYF. CDR3 nucleotides: TGTGCCAGCAGCCCGGGACTAGAGAGCCACGAGCAGTACTTC. The rearrangement uses TRBV6-5 and TRBJ2-7; 8 bases fit TRBD2. Germline CDR1 is MNHEY and CDR2 is SVGAGI. V lost 6 bases and J lost 5; bases outside the gene matches: 9. This CDR3 contains 14 residues.